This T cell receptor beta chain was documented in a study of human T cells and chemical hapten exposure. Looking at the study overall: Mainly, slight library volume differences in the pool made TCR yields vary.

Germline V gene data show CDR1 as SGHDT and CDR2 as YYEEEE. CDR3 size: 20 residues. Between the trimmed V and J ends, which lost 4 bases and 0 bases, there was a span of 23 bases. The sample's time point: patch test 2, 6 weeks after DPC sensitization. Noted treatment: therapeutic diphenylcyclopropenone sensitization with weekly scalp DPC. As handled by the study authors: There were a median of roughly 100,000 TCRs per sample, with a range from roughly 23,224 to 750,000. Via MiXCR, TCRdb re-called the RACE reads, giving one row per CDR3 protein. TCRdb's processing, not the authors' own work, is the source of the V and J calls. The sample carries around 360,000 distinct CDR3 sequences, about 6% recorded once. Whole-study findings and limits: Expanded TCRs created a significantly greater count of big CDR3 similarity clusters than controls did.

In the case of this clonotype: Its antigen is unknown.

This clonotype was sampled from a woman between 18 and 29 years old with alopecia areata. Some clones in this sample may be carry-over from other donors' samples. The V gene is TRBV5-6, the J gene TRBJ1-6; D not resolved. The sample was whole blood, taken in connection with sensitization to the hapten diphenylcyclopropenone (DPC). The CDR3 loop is CASSPEPIKELSSYNSPLHF. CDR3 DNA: TGTGCCAGCAGCCCGGAACCCATCAAAGAGCTGAGCTCCTATAATTCACCCCTCCACTTT.